Each of the 10 T cell receptor beta chains below was sequenced from the same sample in a study of OX40 agonist ivuxolimab in advanced cancers. Measured with immunoSEQ multiplex PCR; TCRdb has only the in-frame clones, and not every one. Of approximately 60,000 clones in the sample, approximately 90% were seen once. Sequenced material: CD4+ or CD8+ T cells sorted from blood, taken in a trial of the OX40 agonist ivuxolimab. The receptors come from an adult with an advanced solid tumor such as melanoma, head and neck, liver or kidney cancer.

The rearrangement uses TRBV6-1 and TRBJ1-2; TRBD1 aligns across 7 bases. Germline loops: CDR1 MNHNS, CDR2 SASEGT. This CDR3 spans 14 amino acids. The V gene end was trimmed by 2 bases and the J gene end by 3 bases; junction bases not matched to a gene: 3. CDR3 amino acids: CASSELGTDYGYTF. The CDR3 region has the DNA TGTGCCAGCAGTGAACTAGGGACAGACTATGGCTACACCTTC.

The genes are TRBV4-2 and TRBJ2-5; D ambiguous. Germline-derived CDR1 and CDR2 are LGHNA and YNFKEQ. With 4 bases removed from V and 5 bases from J, the gap between germline ends came to 17 bases. The CDR3 has 15 amino acids. The CDR3 protein is CASSRPGEYPETQYF. The CDR3 DNA is TGTGCCAGCAGCCGCCCCGGCGAGTATCCGGAGACCCAGTACTTC.

The genes are TRBV28 and TRBJ2-7; 9 bases align to TRBD2. V lost 3 bases to trimming and J lost 4 bases; unmatched junction nucleotides: 4. The CDR3 is 14 amino acids. Germline V lookup: CDR1 MDHEN, CDR2 SYDVKM. In nucleotides, the CDR3 is TGTGCCAGCAGTTTCAGACTAGCGGAATACGAGCAGTACTTC. Its protein product is CASSFRLAEYEQYF.

The chain has TRBV7-7 and TRBJ2-7, with 7 bases aligning to TRBD2. The ends lost 2 bases at V and 4 bases at J; junction bases unmatched: 5. The CDR3 sequence is 14 residues long. The germline V gene encodes CDR1 SSHAT and CDR2 FNYEAQ (reference sequence). The CDR3 loop reads CASSLSLAAYEQYF. The CDR3 region has the DNA TGTGCCAGCAGCTTAAGCCTAGCGGCATACGAGCAGTACTTC. Complete variable domain (other parts from reference TRBV7-7 and TRBJ2-7): GAGVSQSPRYKVTKRGQDVTLRCDPISSHATLYWYQQALGQGPEFLTYFNYEAQPDKSGLPSDRFSAERPEGSISTLTIQRTEQRDSAMYRCASSLSLAAYEQYFGPGTRLTVT.

Turning to this clone: Sequence at one end of the junction differs from germline and may be a read error. The chain links TRBV29-1 to TRBJ2-1; 7 bases are shared with TRBD2. The CDR3 loop spans 14 amino acids. Germline V gives CDR1 SQVTM, CDR2 ANQGSEA. The CDR3 DNA is TGCAGCGCTGAAGCGGGAAGCTCCTACAATGAGCAGTTCTTC. This translates into CSAEAGSSYNEQFF.

The CDR3 coding sequence is TGTGCCAGCAGCCAAGAAGTTGGACAGCCATTCTCCTACGAGCAGTACTTC. Protein sequence: CASSQEVGQPFSYEQYF. The chain combines TRBV4-2 with TRBJ2-7; D may be TRBD1 (6 bases). Germline lookup yields CDR1 LGHNA and CDR2 YNFKEQ. Trimming pared 0 bases from V and 0 bases from J, leaving 15 bases between. The length of the CDR3 is 17 residues.

V gene TRBV5-6 combines with J gene TRBJ1-2; the D gene is possibly TRBD1 (5 bases). Trimming took 4 bases from V and 5 from J, leaving 15 bases between them. The CDR3 length is 14 residues. CDR1 is SGHDT, CDR2 YYEEEE, per germline. The CDR3 here is CASSDGTFQYGYTF. CDR3 nucleotide sequence: TGTGCCAGCAGCGACGGGACCTTTCAGTATGGCTACACCTTC.

This clone occurred once. The chain has TRBV27 and TRBJ2-3; 8 nucleotides agree with TRBD1. The CDR3 runs 15 residues. With V trimmed by 5 bases and J by 4 bases, 8 bases remained unmatched. The germline V gene encodes CDR1 MNHEY and CDR2 SMNVEV (reference sequence). The CDR3 DNA sequence: TGTGCCAGCAGTGGACAGGGTATCATCGCAGATACGCAGTATTTT. This translates into CASSGQGIIADTQYF.

The chain joins TRBV20-1 to TRBJ2-7; no firm D call. CDR1 DFQATT and CDR2 SNEGSKA come from the germline V gene (reference sequence). With 6 bases removed from V and 3 bases from J, the gap between germline ends came to 9 bases. CDR3 length: 11 residues. CDR3 nucleotides: TGCAGTGCCCAGCGTATCTACGAGCAGTACTTC. Encoded protein: CSAQRIYEQYF.

This clone turned up a few times. At one boundary the junction diverges from the germline segment, which might be a read error. The chain has TRBV13 and TRBJ1-1; D is perhaps TRBD1 (5 bases). Per the germline V gene, CDR1 is PRHDT and CDR2 is FYEKMQ (reference sequence). CDR3 length: 14 residues. Written as DNA, the CDR3 is TGTGCCAGCAGCGTAGGGGCGGGGAACACTGAAGCTTTCTTT. Its protein product is CASSVGAGNTEAFF.